One sample yielded the 29 T cell receptor beta chains listed below, sequenced in a study of shared clonotypes between healthy human individuals. The assay was immunoSEQ multiplex PCR, and TCRdb's table has in-frame clones only and misses some. The sample lists about 670,000 clones, more than 70% occurring once. The source material was memory CD4+ T cells sorted from blood. Subset given: CD45RA-negative fraction. Receptors originate from a woman aged 30 to 39 in good health.

In regard to this clone: Distinct nucleotide sequences in the sample also encode this CDR3. The chain couples TRBV5-1 to TRBJ1-4; D ambiguous. Looked up from germline, CDR1 is SGHRS and CDR2 is YFSETQ. Trimming removed 0 bases at V and 0 bases at J, with 3 bases between. The CDR3 covers 14 residues. The CDR3 loop reads CASSLVATNEKLFF. In nucleotides, the CDR3 is TGCGCCAGCAGCTTGGTGGCAACTAATGAAAAACTGTTTTTT.

The chain carries TRBV29-1 and TRBJ1-3, with unresolved D. This CDR3 spans 13 amino acids. V lost 3 bases and J 2 bases, leaving 8 bases between the germline ends. Germline loops: CDR1 SQVTM, CDR2 ANQGSEA. The CDR3 DNA follows: TGCAGCGTTGATATCCGAACTGGAAACACCATATATTTT. It codes for CSVDIRTGNTIYF. Full variable domain (remainder filled in from reference TRBV29-1 and TRBJ1-3): SAVISQKPSRDICQRGTSLTIQCQVDSQVTMMFWYRQQPGQSLTLIATANQGSEATYESGFVIDKFPISRPNLTFSTLTVSNMSPEDSSIYLCSVDIRTGNTIYFGEGSWLTVV.

This rearrangement joins TRBV2 to TRBJ1-2, with 8 nucleotides matching TRBD1. The CDR3 has 14 amino acids. The V and J ends lost 4 bases and 10 bases, in that order; junction bases with no gene match: 11. Per germline, CDR1 SNHLY and CDR2 FYNNEI. The CDR3 DNA sequence: TGTGCCAGCAGTGCCCAGGACAGGGTTTTTGACTACACCTTC. It codes for CASSAQDRVFDYTF.

This chain uses TRBV18 with TRBJ1-1; D unclear. The V end was cut by 3 bases, the J end by 1 base, with 12 bases between. The germline CDR1 and CDR2 sequences are KGHSH and LQKENI. CDR3 length equals 15 residues. The CDR3: CASSPLTLSNTEAFF. CDR3 coding DNA: TGTGCCAGCTCACCCCTGACTTTATCGAACACTGAAGCTTTCTTT.

Notes on this clone: This CDR3 is also generated by other DNA sequences in the sample. This sequence joins TRBV7-9 and TRBJ1-2; D possibly corresponds to TRBD1 (5 bases). In germline, CDR1 is SEHNR, CDR2 FQNEAQ (reference sequence). V lost 1 base and J lost 4, with 7 bases in between. The CDR3 is 13 amino acids. The DNA of the CDR3 is TGTGCCAGCAGCTTAGGGGGGAGCTATGGCTACACCTTC. Translating gives CASSLGGSYGYTF.

The V and J genes are TRBV5-1 and TRBJ1-2, with D maybe TRBD1 (5 bases). V was clipped by 2 bases and J by 2 bases, with 13 bases between them. Germline V CDR1 and CDR2: SGHRS, YFSETQ. The CDR3 is 15 amino acids. The CDR3 nucleotides are TGCGCCAGCAGCTTCTTCCCGGGACTGAACTATGGCTACACCTTC. It specifies CASSFFPGLNYGYTF. The whole variable domain, remainder taken from reference TRBV5-1 and TRBJ1-2, is KAGVTQTPRYLIKTRGQQVTLSCSPISGHRSVSWYQQTPGQGLQFLFEYFSETQRNKGNFPGRFSGRQFSNSRSEMNVSTLELGDSALYLCASSFFPGLNYGYTFGSGTRLTVV.

This clone was observed a few times. This chain connects TRBV15 to TRBJ2-5; 12 bases line up with TRBD2. The last part of the DNA fits TRBJ2-7 better; the J call may be wrong. This CDR3 comprises 15 residues. Germline lookup yields CDR1 LNHNV and CDR2 YYDKDF (reference sequence). This CDR3 reads CATSKETSGSNEQYF. The CDR3 DNA reads as TGTGCCACCAGCAAGGAGACTAGCGGGAGTAACGAGCAGTACTTC.

This chain uses TRBV11-1 with TRBJ2-6; D not certain. Trimming took 1 base from V and 3 from J, leaving 7 bases between them. The CDR3 totals 15 residues. The germline V gene has CDR1 SGHAT and CDR2 FQDESV (reference sequence). This chain's CDR3 is CASSLVALGANVLTF. In DNA, the CDR3 is TGTGCCAGCAGCTTAGTGGCCCTTGGGGCCAACGTCCTGACTTTC.

This clone was recorded at least ten times. In nucleotides, the CDR3 is TGTGCCAGCAGCCCCGGGGGGGGGATGGGCGAAAAACTGTTTTTT. It specifies CASSPGGGMGEKLFF. This chain uses TRBV28 with TRBJ1-4, with a possible D match to TRBD1 (5 bases). This CDR3 comprises 15 residues. Germline V CDR1 and CDR2: MDHEN, SYDVKM. Between the trimmed V and J ends, which lost 6 bases and 8 bases, there was a span of 19 bases.

J is TRBJ2-1 and V is TRBV28, with D uncertain. The germline gives CDR1 MDHEN, CDR2 SYDVKM. Trimming took 4 bases from V and 10 from J, leaving 23 bases between them. This CDR3 contains 16 residues. CDR3 in DNA: TGTGCCAGCAGTTCCCTTGGGGTAGGAAGGCGATGGGAGCAGTTCTTC. It specifies CASSSLGVGRRWEQFF.

This clone was counted a single time. The J gene is TRBJ2-7, the V gene TRBV7-9, with a weak D call TRBD2 (6 bases). The V and J ends lost 6 bases and 0 bases respectively, with 15 bases between them. This CDR3 region has 15 residues. The germline gives CDR1 SEHNR, CDR2 FQNEAQ (reference sequence). CDR3 bases: TGTGCCAGCAGTTACTCCGGGACTTCCTCCTACGAGCAGTACTTC. Its translation is CASSYSGTSSYEQYF.

The V gene is TRBV5-4, the J gene TRBJ2-7; D unresolved. Trimming left V 1 base short and J 3 bases short, with 14 bases between. This CDR3 has 15 amino acids. The germline gives CDR1 SGHNT, CDR2 YYREEE (reference sequence). This chain's CDR3 is CASSLRNSPYYEQYF. The CDR3 nucleotides are TGTGCCAGCAGCTTGCGGAACTCCCCCTACTACGAGCAGTACTTC.

This clone was seen a single time. The rearrangement joins TRBV7-2 to TRBJ2-1; TRBD2 matches at 11 bases. Unmatched junction bases numbered 9, after V lost 4 bases and J lost 7 bases. Germline V lookup: CDR1 SGHTA, CDR2 FQGNSA. The CDR3 length is 16 residues. The CDR3 protein is CASSSRSGRAVNEQFF. The CDR3 DNA sequence: TGTGCCAGCAGCTCACGTAGCGGGAGGGCCGTTAATGAGCAGTTCTTC.

The chain links TRBV19 to TRBJ1-1; D gene uncertain. Trimming took 3 bases from V and 1 from J, leaving 9 bases between them. The germline gives CDR1 LNHDA, CDR2 SQIVND (reference sequence). The CDR3 runs 14 residues. In DNA, the CDR3 is TGTGCCAGTAGTATGCTTGGCCAGAACACTGAAGCTTTCTTT. It is translated as CASSMLGQNTEAFF.

V and J are TRBV6-1 and TRBJ1-5; unclear D gene. The CDR3 has 16 residues. Trimming left V 2 bases short and J 1 base short, with 12 bases between. Germline CDR1 MNHNS, CDR2 SASEGT. CDR3 loop: CASSELRLSSNQPQHF. DNA for the CDR3: TGTGCCAGCAGTGAACTGAGGCTGTCAAGCAATCAGCCCCAGCATTTT.

The V and J genes are TRBV10-2 and TRBJ1-1; no clear D gene. The CDR3 length is 13 residues. V lost 3 bases and J 5 bases, leaving 10 bases between the germline ends. Germline assignment: CDR1 WSHSY and CDR2 SAAADI. The CDR3 region is CASSDAELTEAFF. The CDR3 nucleotides read TGCGCCAGCAGTGATGCTGAGTTGACTGAAGCTTTCTTT.

This clone has more than one count but fewer than ten. This specimen includes other DNA sequences encoding the same CDR3. The chain joins TRBV18 to TRBJ2-5; D is undetermined. V lost 2 bases and J 1 base, leaving 5 bases between the germline ends. The CDR3 totals 13 residues. Germline CDR1 reads KGHSH; CDR2 reads LQKENI. In DNA form, the CDR3 reads TGTGCCAGCTCACCAGAGTTCCAAGAGACCCAGTACTTC. Its translation is CASSPEFQETQYF.

In regard to this clone: A read error is likely here: a far larger clone is one base away. V gene TRBV11-1 combines with J gene TRBJ2-7; D uncertain. Trimming shortened V by 5 bases and J by 3 bases, and 5 bases separated the two germline ends. The CDR3 loop spans 11 amino acids. In germline, CDR1 is SGHAT, CDR2 FQDESV (reference sequence). CDR3: CASSGVYEQYF. The CDR3 coding sequence is TGTGCCAGCAGCGGTGTCTACGAGCAGTACTTC.

This clone is a singleton in its sample. The rearrangement links TRBV19 to TRBJ2-5, with D hard to call. Trimming left V 6 bases short and J 2 bases short, with 10 bases between. The CDR3 has 13 amino acids. Germline V CDR1 and CDR2: LNHDA, SQIVND (reference sequence). In DNA form, the CDR3 reads TGTGCCAGTAGAAAACAGCAACAAGAGACCCAGTACTTC. Translating it yields CASRKQQQETQYF.

The chain couples TRBV27 to TRBJ2-7; tentative D call: TRBD1 (6 bases). This CDR3 contains 15 residues. V was shortened by 5 bases and J by 2 bases, with 16 bases between the two germline ends. Germline V gene sequence: CDR1 MNHEY, CDR2 SMNVEV (reference sequence). CDR3 in amino acids: CASSPAPGAAYEQYF. The CDR3 nucleotides read TGTGCCAGCAGTCCCGCCCCAGGGGCGGCCTACGAGCAGTACTTC.

The chain uses TRBV5-4 and TRBJ1-2; D ambiguous. Germline-derived CDR1 and CDR2 are SGHNT and YYREEE (reference sequence). The CDR3 contains 14 residues. Deletions cut 4 bases from V and 8 bases from J, with 18 bases between. CDR3 nucleotides: TGTGCCAGCAGCCCCGCGACAACCCTACGGGGCTACACCTTC. This sequence encodes CASSPATTLRGYTF.

This chain connects TRBV25-1 to TRBJ1-1; TRBD1 is a possible D gene (5 bases). The V gene lost 8 bases and the J gene lost 6 bases, with 19 bases spanning the gap. This CDR3 spans 14 amino acids. Germline-derived CDR1 and CDR2 are MGHDK and SYGVNS. CDR3 in DNA: TGTGCCAGCCGCCTTACCGGAGGGACCCCTGAAGCTTTCTTT. This encodes CASRLTGGTPEAFF. The complete variable domain, with remaining parts taken from reference TRBV25-1 and TRBJ1-1, reads EADIYQTPRYLVIGTGKKITLECSQTMGHDKMYWYQQDPGMELHLIHYSYGVNSTEKGDLSSESTVSRIRTEHFPLTLESARPSHTSQYLCASRLTGGTPEAFFGQGTRLTVV.

Details on this clone: The identical CDR3 is also encoded by other nucleotide sequences in the sample. The chain links TRBV28 to TRBJ2-2; 9 bases align to TRBD1. V gave up 6 bases and J gave up 3 bases; unmatched junction bases: 5. From germline, CDR1 is MDHEN and CDR2 SYDVKM. The CDR3 is 15 amino acids. The CDR3 DNA sequence: TGTGCCAGCAGCCGAAGGGACAGGGACACCGGGGAGCTGTTTTTT. This translates into CASSRRDRDTGELFF.

This sequence joins TRBV27 and TRBJ1-5; no definite D call. Trimming cost V 4 bases and J 7 bases, with 11 bases left between them. The CDR3 is 13 residues long. Germline assignment: CDR1 MNHEY and CDR2 SMNVEV (reference sequence). CDR3: CASSSRRQQPQHF. The CDR3 DNA reads as TGTGCCAGCAGTTCTCGGCGCCAGCAGCCCCAGCATTTT.

V usage is TRBV27 and J usage is TRBJ1-5; D is unresolved. CDR3 length: 15 residues. CDR1 is MNHEY, CDR2 SMNVEV, per germline (reference sequence). Trimming removed 4 bases at V and 4 bases at J, with 14 bases between. The chain's CDR3 is CASSSGPPGNQPQHF. In DNA form, the CDR3 reads TGTGCCAGCAGTTCCGGGCCCCCCGGGAATCAGCCCCAGCATTTT.

This clone was detected only a few times. In the same sample, other DNA sequences code for this CDR3. The V call is TRBV19, the J call TRBJ1-2, with D perhaps matching TRBD1 (5 bases). CDR1 LNHDA and CDR2 SQIVND come from the germline V gene (reference sequence). The V gene lost 2 bases and the J gene lost 2 bases, with 6 bases spanning the gap. The CDR3 is made up of 13 amino acids. The CDR3 DNA follows: TGTGCCAGTAGTATAACAGGAAACTATGGCTACACCTTC. This codes for CASSITGNYGYTF.

This clone was seen only a few times. The rearrangement links TRBV7-8 to TRBJ2-1, with no clear D. The germline gives CDR1 SGHVS, CDR2 FQNEAQ. With 4 bases removed from V and 9 bases from J, the gap between germline ends came to 22 bases. CDR3 length: 16 amino acids. The CDR3 is CASSSGPGQITGEQFF. In DNA, the CDR3 is TGTGCCAGCAGCTCGGGCCCCGGGCAGATCACTGGTGAGCAGTTCTTC. Drawing the rest from reference TRBV7-8 and TRBJ2-1, the complete variable domain is GAGVSQSPRYKVAKRGQDVALRCDPISGHVSLFWYQQALGQGPEFLTYFQNEAQLDKSGLPSDRFFAERPEGSVSTLKIQRTQQEDSAVYLCASSSGPGQITGEQFFGPGTRLTVL.

CDR3 nucleotide sequence: TGTGCCAGCAGTTACTTAGCTGAGCAGTTCTTC. Translation: CASSYLAEQFF. V usage is TRBV6-6 and J usage is TRBJ2-1; D unresolved. The CDR3 has 11 amino acids. V was clipped by 1 base and J by 9 bases, with 4 bases between them. Germline V gene data show CDR1 as MNHNY and CDR2 as SVGAGI (reference sequence).

The table lists this clone with a few counts. The chain uses TRBV5-4 and TRBJ1-2; 8 bases match TRBD1. The trim removed 3 bases at V and 8 bases at J, leaving 15 bases unmatched. CDR1 and CDR2 from the germline V gene are SGHNT and YYREEE (reference sequence). The CDR3 length is 16 residues. The chain's CDR3 is CASSSAGPGGARGYTF. Here the CDR3 DNA reads TGTGCCAGCAGCTCGGCAGGCCCAGGGGGCGCTCGGGGCTACACCTTC.